Listed below are T cell receptor beta chains from one sample, sequenced in a study of cytomegalovirus exposure and HLA in healthy donors. The protocol was immunoSEQ multiplex PCR, while the TCRdb copy is restricted to in-frame clones and leaves out a portion. The sample has 120,000 or so clones; 15% to 17% are singletons. The sequenced material came from PBMCs. Every receptor here comes from a woman between 18 and 29 years old in good health and CMV-seronegative. The CDR3 runs from the conserved cysteine through the conserved F or W. D genes are given only for firm matches. Clone size is given for some rows only: seen once, a few or many times, or a class if the clone is expanded.

clone_size: few
v_call: TRBV28
j_call: TRBJ1-5
d_call: NA
cdr3_nt: TGTGCCAGCAAACCCAGGGATTATAGCAATCAGCCCCAGCATTTT
cdr3_aa: CASKPRDYSNQPQHF

clone_size: few
v_call: TRBV2
j_call: TRBJ2-2
d_call: TRBD2
cdr3_nt: TGTGCCAGCAGGGGGGGGACGGCGAACACCGGGGAGCTGTTTTTT
cdr3_aa: CASRGGTANTGELFF

clone_size: NA
v_call: TRBV5-5
j_call: TRBJ2-2
d_call: TRBD2
cdr3_nt: TGTGCCAGCAGCGGAATCCGGACTAGCGGGGGCCTGAACACCGGGGAGCTGTTTTTT
cdr3_aa: CASSGIRTSGGLNTGELFF

clone_size: NA
v_call: TRBV4-3
j_call: TRBJ1-4
d_call: NA
cdr3_nt: TGCGCCAGCAGCCAAGAAGGGGCAGGGAGGGCTAATGAAAAACTGTTTTTT
cdr3_aa: CASSQEGAGRANEKLFF

clone_size: NA
v_call: TRBV5-4
j_call: TRBJ2-4
d_call: TRBD1
cdr3_nt: TGTGCCAGCAGCAAGGGCCAGGGGGCCGACATTCAGTACTTC
cdr3_aa: CASSKGQGADIQYF

clone_size: NA
v_call: TRBV5-1
j_call: TRBJ1-2
d_call: NA
cdr3_nt: TGCGCCAGCAGCTTGGCGGTTGGCAGCCCGGGGAACTATGGCTACACCTTC
cdr3_aa: CASSLAVGSPGNYGYTF

clone_size: NA
v_call: TRBV7-9
j_call: TRBJ2-3
d_call: TRBD1
cdr3_nt: TGTGCCAGCAGCTTGGGGGGGACAGGGAGCACAGATACGCAGTATTTT
cdr3_aa: CASSLGGTGSTDTQYF

clone_size: NA
v_call: TRBV18
j_call: TRBJ1-2
d_call: NA
cdr3_nt: TGTGCCAGCTCACCTATAGTCCCTTGGGCAGGGGACAATGGCTACACCTTC
cdr3_aa: CASSPIVPWAGDNGYTF

clone_size: NA
v_call: TRBV13
j_call: TRBJ2-1
d_call: TRBD2
cdr3_nt: TGTGCCAGCAGCCCCCGGGTGGCGGGAGTCTACAATGAGCAGTTCTTC
cdr3_aa: CASSPRVAGVYNEQFF

clone_size: NA
v_call: TRBV14
j_call: TRBJ2-3
d_call: TRBD1
cdr3_nt: TGTGCCACCTCGCCGGACAGGGGGCGTACAGATACGCAGTATTTT
cdr3_aa: CATSPDRGRTDTQYF

clone_size: NA
v_call: TRBV5-4
j_call: TRBJ2-1
d_call: NA
cdr3_nt: TGTGCCAGCACCGGGAGCTACAATGAGCAGTTCTTC
cdr3_aa: CASTGSYNEQFF

clone_size: few
v_call: TRBV4-1
j_call: TRBJ2-3
d_call: NA
cdr3_nt: TGCGCCAGCAGACTCATCGGGGAAGATACGCAGTATTTT
cdr3_aa: CASRLIGEDTQYF

clone_size: NA
v_call: TRBV2
j_call: TRBJ2-7
d_call: TRBD1
cdr3_nt: TGTGCCAGCAGGACCCGACAGGGACCCTCCTACGAGCAGTACTTC
cdr3_aa: CASRTRQGPSYEQYF

clone_size: few
v_call: TRBV9
j_call: TRBJ1-5
d_call: NA
cdr3_nt: TGTGCCAGCAGCGAGGGGGGGGATAATCAGCCCCAGCATTTT
cdr3_aa: CASSEGGDNQPQHF

clone_size: few
v_call: TRBV13
j_call: TRBJ2-4
d_call: NA
cdr3_nt: TGTGCCAGCAGCGCCACCGGGGGAGCCAAAAACATTCAGTACTTC
cdr3_aa: CASSATGGAKNIQYF

clone_size: NA
v_call: TRBV9
j_call: TRBJ2-1
d_call: NA
cdr3_nt: TGTGCCAGCAGCGTAGAAATAGGGGTAGATTATTACAATGAGCAGTTCTTC
cdr3_aa: CASSVEIGVDYYNEQFF

clone_size: few
v_call: TRBV19
j_call: TRBJ1-4
d_call: TRBD1
cdr3_nt: TGTGCCAGTTCTGGACAGGGAAGGTCCGAAAAACTGTTTTTT
cdr3_aa: CASSGQGRSEKLFF

clone_size: NA
v_call: TRBV6-5
j_call: TRBJ1-2
d_call: TRBD1
cdr3_nt: TGTGCCAGCAGTTACTCGGGACAGAATTTCTATGGCTCCACCTTC
cdr3_aa: CASSYSGQNFYGSTF

clone_size: NA
v_call: TRBV10-3
j_call: TRBJ1-6
d_call: NA
cdr3_nt: TGTGCCATCAGTGAGGGGCAGATGAGCTCCTATAATTCACCCCTCCACTTT
cdr3_aa: CAISEGQMSSYNSPLHF

clone_size: few
v_call: TRBV6-5
j_call: TRBJ1-2
d_call: NA
cdr3_nt: TGTGCCAGCAGTTACTCGAGGTTAAACTATGGCTACACCTTC
cdr3_aa: CASSYSRLNYGYTF

clone_size: few
v_call: TRBV5-6
j_call: TRBJ2-3
d_call: TRBD1
cdr3_nt: TGTGCCAGCAGTTCCCTCCGGGACAGGGTCATCACAGATACGCAGTATTTT
cdr3_aa: CASSSLRDRVITDTQYF

clone_size: few
v_call: TRBV30
j_call: TRBJ1-3
d_call: NA
cdr3_nt: TGTGCCTACCAACGGGACTCTGGAAACACCATATATTTT
cdr3_aa: CAYQRDSGNTIYF

clone_size: many
v_call: TRBV29-1
j_call: TRBJ1-5
d_call: TRBD1
cdr3_nt: TGCAGCGTTGAAGATGGGACAGGGGGCAATCAGCCCCAGCATTTT
cdr3_aa: CSVEDGTGGNQPQHF

clone_size: NA
v_call: TRBV15
j_call: TRBJ1-5
d_call: NA
cdr3_nt: TGTGCCACCAGCAGAGCAGGGGTGGGGCAGCCCCAGCATTTT
cdr3_aa: CATSRAGVGQPQHF

clone_size: few
v_call: TRBV5-4
j_call: TRBJ2-1
d_call: NA
cdr3_nt: TGTGCCAGCAGCTTGGTCCTAGGTGGGTACAATGAGCAGTTCTTC
cdr3_aa: CASSLVLGGYNEQFF

clone_size: few
v_call: TRBV4-1
j_call: TRBJ2-3
d_call: NA
cdr3_nt: TGCGCCAGCAGCCCGTCCCTGACAGATACGCAGTATTTT
cdr3_aa: CASSPSLTDTQYF

clone_size: NA
v_call: TRBV7-9
j_call: TRBJ1-3
d_call: TRBD1
cdr3_nt: TGTGCCAGCAGCTTTGCAGGGGGCTCTGGAAACACCATATATTTT
cdr3_aa: CASSFAGGSGNTIYF

clone_size: NA
v_call: TRBV28
j_call: TRBJ1-2
d_call: NA
cdr3_nt: TGTGCCAGCAGTCCTTACGGTACGGACAGTTTTAACTATGGCTACACCTTC
cdr3_aa: CASSPYGTDSFNYGYTF

clone_size: NA
v_call: TRBV28
j_call: TRBJ2-2
d_call: TRBD2
cdr3_nt: TGTGCCAGCAGTTTACTAGCGGGGGTAGGCACCGGGGAGCTGTTTTTT
cdr3_aa: CASSLLAGVGTGELFF

clone_size: NA
v_call: TRBV19
j_call: TRBJ1-3
d_call: TRBD1
cdr3_nt: TGTGCCAGTAGCCTGGACAGGGTCGGAAACACCATATATTTT
cdr3_aa: CASSLDRVGNTIYF

clone_size: NA
v_call: TRBV6-5
j_call: TRBJ1-5
d_call: NA
cdr3_nt: TGTGCCAGCAGCCGGGGCAGGGGTCAGCCCCAGCATTTT
cdr3_aa: CASSRGRGQPQHF

clone_size: NA
v_call: TRBV25-1
j_call: TRBJ2-1
d_call: TRBD2
cdr3_nt: TGTGCCAGCAGTGAAGGGGAGTGGCGGGAGGGCCATGAGCAGTTCTTC
cdr3_aa: CASSEGEWREGHEQFF

clone_size: few
v_call: TRBV30
j_call: TRBJ2-2
d_call: NA
cdr3_nt: TGTGCCTGGCTCCGACTTGGGGCACTGAACACCGGGGAGCTGTTTTTT
cdr3_aa: CAWLRLGALNTGELFF

clone_size: NA
v_call: TRBV2
j_call: TRBJ2-1
d_call: TRBD2
cdr3_nt: TGTGCCAACTCTATCTGGACTAGCGGCCCCTACAATGAGCAGTTCTTC
cdr3_aa: CANSIWTSGPYNEQFF

clone_size: few
v_call: TRBV2
j_call: TRBJ2-1
d_call: TRBD2
cdr3_nt: TGTGCCAGCGCCGGACTAGCGGGAGGGCATGAGCAGTTCTTC
cdr3_aa: CASAGLAGGHEQFF

clone_size: few
v_call: TRBV6-6
j_call: TRBJ1-5
d_call: NA
cdr3_nt: TGTGCCAGCAGTGACAGGACAAGCAATCAGCCCCAGCATTTT
cdr3_aa: CASSDRTSNQPQHF

clone_size: NA
v_call: TRBV27
j_call: TRBJ2-5
d_call: TRBD2
cdr3_nt: TGTGCCAGCAGTTTCCGACTAGCGGGGCTCCAAGAGACCCAGTACTTC
cdr3_aa: CASSFRLAGLQETQYF

clone_size: NA
v_call: TRBV19
j_call: TRBJ2-5
d_call: NA
cdr3_nt: TGTGCCAGTAGTATGGGTAGCACGGAGACCCAGTACTTC
cdr3_aa: CASSMGSTETQYF

clone_size: NA
v_call: TRBV7-9
j_call: TRBJ2-7
d_call: NA
cdr3_nt: TGTGCCAGCAGCCAAGGAGGCGTCTCCTACGAGCAGTACTTC
cdr3_aa: CASSQGGVSYEQYF

clone_size: few
v_call: TRBV2
j_call: TRBJ1-5
d_call: TRBD1
cdr3_nt: TGTGCCAGCAGTGAAGGGACAGGCAGCAATCAGCCCCAGCATTTT
cdr3_aa: CASSEGTGSNQPQHF

clone_size: few
v_call: TRBV5-1
j_call: TRBJ1-2
d_call: NA
cdr3_nt: TGCGCCAGCAGTCCCTGGACAGCCAACTATGGCTACACCTTC
cdr3_aa: CASSPWTANYGYTF

clone_size: few
v_call: TRBV21-1
j_call: TRBJ1-2
d_call: NA
cdr3_nt: TGTGCCAGCAGCAAAGCGCGGGGAGGGTATGGCTACACCTTC
cdr3_aa: CASSKARGGYGYTF

clone_size: NA
v_call: TRBV6-1
j_call: TRBJ2-7
d_call: NA
cdr3_nt: TGTGCCAGCAAGGCGGGACTTGAGAGGTACGAGCAGTACTTC
cdr3_aa: CASKAGLERYEQYF

clone_size: NA
v_call: TRBV7-2
j_call: TRBJ2-1
d_call: TRBD2
cdr3_nt: TGTGCCAGCAGCTCCCAGCGACTAGCGGGAGGCAATGAGCAGTTCTTC
cdr3_aa: CASSSQRLAGGNEQFF

clone_size: few
v_call: TRBV29-1
j_call: TRBJ1-2
d_call: NA
cdr3_nt: TGCAGCCTCGTCGACAGTTACTATGGCTACACCTTC
cdr3_aa: CSLVDSYYGYTF

clone_size: few
v_call: TRBV5-1
j_call: TRBJ2-3
d_call: NA
cdr3_nt: TGCGCCAGCAGCTGGGGGACAAGGGGCACAGATACGCAGTATTTT
cdr3_aa: CASSWGTRGTDTQYF

clone_size: NA
v_call: TRBV7-8
j_call: TRBJ2-7
d_call: TRBD1
cdr3_nt: TGTGCCAGCAGCCCCAGACAGGGGGGAGTCAGGCTTCACGAGCAGTACTTC
cdr3_aa: CASSPRQGGVRLHEQYF

clone_size: NA
v_call: TRBV12-5
j_call: TRBJ1-1
d_call: NA
cdr3_nt: TGTGCTAGTGGTCCCGAGGGGGGGTACACTGAAGCTTTCTTT
cdr3_aa: CASGPEGGYTEAFF

clone_size: NA
v_call: TRBV29-1
j_call: TRBJ1-1
d_call: TRBD1
cdr3_nt: TGCAGCGTTGAATGGGACAGGGAGACTGAAGCTTTCTTT
cdr3_aa: CSVEWDRETEAFF

clone_size: few
v_call: TRBV29-1
j_call: TRBJ1-2
d_call: TRBD1
cdr3_nt: TGCAGCGTTGGGGGACAGAGCTTC
cdr3_aa: CSVGGQSF

clone_size: NA
v_call: TRBV27
j_call: TRBJ1-5
d_call: NA
cdr3_nt: TGTGCCAGCAGGGTGACTAGTAGCAATCAGCCCCAGCATTTT
cdr3_aa: CASRVTSSNQPQHF

clone_size: few
v_call: TRBV25-1
j_call: TRBJ2-7
d_call: NA
cdr3_nt: TGTGCCAGCCAAGACAGGACCTACGAGCAGTACTTC
cdr3_aa: CASQDRTYEQYF

clone_size: few
v_call: TRBV7-3
j_call: TRBJ2-1
d_call: NA
cdr3_nt: TGTGCCAGCAGCTTAAGGCTAGTGAACTACAATGAGCAGTTCTTC
cdr3_aa: CASSLRLVNYNEQFF

clone_size: NA
v_call: TRBV2
j_call: TRBJ1-1
d_call: TRBD1
cdr3_nt: TGTGCCAGCAGTCCCACAGGGGGGACTGAAGCTTTCTTT
cdr3_aa: CASSPTGGTEAFF

clone_size: NA
v_call: TRBV7-2
j_call: TRBJ2-2
d_call: NA
cdr3_nt: TGTGCCAGCAGCTTAGTCTTTAACACCGGGGAGCTGTTTTTT
cdr3_aa: CASSLVFNTGELFF

clone_size: few
v_call: TRBV6-6
j_call: TRBJ1-1
d_call: TRBD1
cdr3_nt: TGTGCCAGCAGCGACAGGGGGCATAGGGATGAAGCTTTCTTT
cdr3_aa: CASSDRGHRDEAFF

clone_size: few
v_call: TRBV7-9
j_call: TRBJ2-7
d_call: NA
cdr3_nt: TGTGCCAGCAGCTTAACAGGGTCGAGCTACGAGCAGTACTTC
cdr3_aa: CASSLTGSSYEQYF

clone_size: few
v_call: TRBV4-2
j_call: TRBJ1-1
d_call: NA
cdr3_nt: TGTGCCAGCAGCCAAGAGCAGGGGTTGAACACTGAAGCTTTCTTT
cdr3_aa: CASSQEQGLNTEAFF

clone_size: NA
v_call: TRBV27
j_call: TRBJ1-1
d_call: TRBD1
cdr3_nt: TGTGCCAGCAGCCGCGGGACAGACACTGAAGCTTTCTTT
cdr3_aa: CASSRGTDTEAFF

clone_size: NA
v_call: TRBV7-9
j_call: TRBJ2-7
d_call: TRBD1
cdr3_nt: TGTGCCAGCAGCTCGGGACAGTCCTACGAGCAGTACTTC
cdr3_aa: CASSSGQSYEQYF